These 20 T cell receptor beta chains came from one sample sequenced in a study of blood T cell repertoires in COVID-19. TCRdb keeps only in-frame clones here, not all; method: immunoSEQ multiplex PCR. The sample yields approximately 450,000 clones, about 85% seen once. The sequencing input was PBMCs or T cells enriched from blood (not recorded which). All receptors derive from a woman in her late teens or twenties with acute COVID-19.

This clone occurred once. The chain joins TRBV7-2 to TRBJ2-3, with 8 bases that match TRBD2. Losses at the gene ends were 5 bases for V and 4 bases for J; bases not matched to a gene: 5. This CDR3 has 14 residues. Germline V gene sequence: CDR1 SGHTA, CDR2 FQGNSA. CDR3 loop: CASSPSGGPDTQYF. The CDR3 DNA is TGTGCCAGCAGCCCAAGCGGGGGACCAGATACGCAGTATTTT.

V and J are TRBV18 and TRBJ2-7; 8 nucleotides line up with TRBD1. J gave up 5 bases and V 6 bases, and 6 bases lay outside the gene matches. The germline CDR1 and CDR2 sequences are KGHSH and LQKENI. The CDR3 sequence is 13 residues long. This CDR3 is CASSPRGLDEQYF. The CDR3 DNA sequence: TGTGCCAGCTCGCCCAGGGGGCTCGACGAGCAGTACTTC.

In this sample, this clone turned up a few times. The gene calls are TRBV19 and TRBJ1-1, with 7 positions matching TRBD1. CDR1 is LNHDA, CDR2 SQIVND, per germline (reference sequence). Trimming removed 4 bases from V and 4 bases from J; junction bases left unmatched: 6. The CDR3 runs to 14 residues. The CDR3 spells CASSKDRDGTEAFF. CDR3 in DNA: TGTGCCAGTAGTAAAGACAGGGATGGCACTGAAGCTTTCTTT.

J is TRBJ2-3 and V is TRBV11-2; perhaps TRBD2 as D (6 bases). V gave up 1 base and J gave up 5 bases, with 7 bases separating them. The germline V gene has CDR1 SGHAT and CDR2 FQNNGV. This CDR3 spans 13 amino acids. CDR3 loop: CASSLGGVDTQYF. The CDR3 DNA reads TGTGCCAGCAGCTTAGGCGGGGTAGATACGCAGTATTTT.

The genes are TRBV11-3 and TRBJ2-5, with TRBD1 as a possible D gene (6 bases). CDR3 length equals 13 residues. Trimming left V 8 bases short and J 3 bases short, with 13 bases between. Germline CDR1 is SGHNT and CDR2 is YENEEA. In nucleotides, the CDR3 is TGTGCCAGCTCCGGGACACTCAAAGAGACCCAGTACTTC. This sequence encodes CASSGTLKETQYF.

The rearrangement uses TRBV30 and TRBJ2-1; 11 positions agree with TRBD2. The J segment lost 6 bases and the V segment lost 4 bases, leaving 2 bases of the junction unmatched. This CDR3 is built from 13 residues. CDR1 and CDR2 from the germline V gene are GTSNPN and SVGIG (reference sequence). The CDR3 loop reads CAWNSGRVNEQFF. CDR3 coding DNA: TGTGCCTGGAATAGCGGGAGGGTCAATGAGCAGTTCTTC.

V is TRBV9 and J is TRBJ1-2; 9 bases map to TRBD1. CDR3 length equals 15 residues. The junction had 6 bases not matched to a gene; V was cut back by 0 bases and J by 6 bases. Germline V gives CDR1 SGDLS, CDR2 YYNGEE. The CDR3 nucleotides read TGTGCCAGCAGCGTAGCACGGGACAGGGTCGATGGCTACACCTTC. It yields the protein CASSVARDRVDGYTF.

The chain has TRBV4-1 and TRBJ2-3; 13 nucleotides align to TRBD2. Germline V gives CDR1 MGHRA, CDR2 YSYEKL. V lost 4 bases, J lost 5 bases, and 12 bases stayed unmatched. The CDR3 runs 18 residues. CDR3 DNA sequence: TGCGCCAGCAGCCTCGGCCCAACTAGCGGGAGGGCCAGAGATACGCAGTATTTT. Translated: CASSLGPTSGRARDTQYF.

The rearrangement joins TRBV3-1 (or the pseudogene TRBV3-2) to TRBJ2-2; 7 nucleotides line up with TRBD2. This CDR3 has 13 residues. The ends lost 1 base at V and 8 bases at J; junction bases unmatched: 1. CDR1 is LGHDT, CDR2 YNNKEL, per germline (reference sequence). The chain's CDR3 is CASSQVSGGELFF. CDR3 sequence (DNA): TGTGCCAGCAGCCAAGTTAGCGGGGGGGAGCTGTTTTTT.

This rearrangement joins TRBV3-1 (or the pseudogene TRBV3-2) to TRBJ2-7; D is possibly TRBD1 (5 bases). The V gene lost 3 bases and the J gene lost 5 bases, with 14 bases spanning the gap. Germline values: CDR1 LGHDT, CDR2 YNNKEL (reference sequence). The CDR3 contains 14 residues. The CDR3 nucleotides are TGTGCCAGCAGCCAGACAGTATCTTCCAACGAGCAGTACTTC. It yields the protein CASSQTVSSNEQYF.

V gene TRBV12-5 combines with J gene TRBJ1-1, with 7 bases matching TRBD1. The V gene's germline CDR1 is LGHNT and CDR2 FRNRAP. With 3 bases clipped from V and 0 bases from J, the junction kept 10 bases outside the gene matches. CDR3 size: 17 residues. The CDR3 region is CASGLSDRVFMNTEAFF. In DNA form, the CDR3 reads TGTGCTAGTGGTTTAAGTGACAGGGTGTTCATGAACACTGAAGCTTTCTTT.

The rearrangement uses TRBV11-2 and TRBJ2-1, with 10 bases that match TRBD1. V was pared by 5 bases and J by 10 bases, with 5 bases of the junction left unmatched. The CDR3 is 13 residues long. Germline CDR1 reads SGHAT; CDR2 reads FQNNGV. The CDR3 here is CASSLDRGPEQFF. The CDR3 coding sequence is TGTGCCAGCAGCCTCGACAGGGGGCCGGAGCAGTTCTTC.

The V gene is TRBV28, the J gene TRBJ2-1, with 7 bases aligning to TRBD2. The V gene end was trimmed by 8 bases and the J gene end by 0 bases; junction bases not matched to a gene: 1. This CDR3 is built from 13 residues. Germline loops: CDR1 MDHEN, CDR2 SYDVKM. CDR3 residues: CASAGDSYNEQFF. The CDR3 DNA follows: TGTGCCAGCGCGGGGGACTCCTACAATGAGCAGTTCTTC.

The chain links TRBV5-8 to TRBJ2-1; TRBD2 is a possible D gene (5 bases). Germline V CDR1 and CDR2: SGHTS, YDEGEE. This CDR3 comprises 14 residues. The V end was cut by 3 bases, the J end by 4 bases, with 11 bases between. In nucleotides, the CDR3 is TGTGCCAGCAGCTCCGGGGAGTGGTACAATGAGCAGTTCTTC. Protein: CASSSGEWYNEQFF.

The J gene is TRBJ2-5, the V gene TRBV28; 8 positions match TRBD1. The CDR3 extends over 13 amino acids. In germline, CDR1 is MDHEN, CDR2 SYDVKM. V gave up 7 bases and J gave up 2 bases; unmatched junction bases: 3. CDR3 protein: CASNQGAQETQYF. CDR3 sequence (DNA): TGTGCCAGCAATCAGGGGGCGCAAGAGACCCAGTACTTC.

This chain joins TRBV3-1 (or the pseudogene TRBV3-2) and TRBJ1-3; D unresolved. CDR3 length: 15 residues. The V and J ends lost 0 bases and 0 bases respectively, with 6 bases between them. CDR1 is LGHDT, CDR2 YNNKEL, per germline (reference sequence). For the CDR3, the DNA is TGTGCCAGCAGCCAAGACCTAAACTCTGGAAACACCATATATTTT. Translated, it gives CASSQDLNSGNTIYF.

This chain links TRBV7-3 with TRBJ1-3; D might be TRBD1 (5 bases). CDR1 and CDR2 from the germline V gene are SGHTA and FQGTGA. This CDR3 is built from 16 residues. V shed 5 bases and J shed 0 bases, with 14 bases lying between them. For the CDR3, the DNA is TGTGCCAGCAGCCAAAACACAGGCAACTCTGGAAACACCATATATTTT. Protein product: CASSQNTGNSGNTIYF.

This chain links TRBV12-5 with TRBJ2-3; TRBD2 might be the D (6 bases). V lost 3 bases to trimming and J lost 1 base, with 23 bases between them. Germline V lookup: CDR1 LGHNT, CDR2 FRNRAP. This CDR3 is built from 19 residues. CDR3 nucleotide sequence: TGTGCTAGTGGTTTTCTAGAGAGTTGGGAGGCCGTTGGCACAGATACGCAGTATTTT. Its protein is CASGFLESWEAVGTDTQYF.

About this clone itself: Other DNA sequences of this sample code for an identical CDR3. V usage is TRBV6-1 and J usage is TRBJ1-1; D is perhaps TRBD1 (5 bases). The CDR3 runs 13 residues. Per the germline V gene, CDR1 is MNHNS and CDR2 is SASEGT. V was trimmed by 3 bases and J by 5 bases, leaving 10 bases between them. CDR3: CASSEGRNTEAFF. The CDR3 region has the DNA TGTGCCAGCAGTGAGGGGCGGAATACTGAAGCTTTCTTT.

J is TRBJ1-1 and V is TRBV5-1; 8 nucleotides line up with TRBD1. CDR1 SGHRS and CDR2 YFSETQ come from the germline V gene. The CDR3 is 15 amino acids. V shed 0 bases, J shed 4 bases, and the junction held 5 bases outside the gene matches. CDR3 sequence: CASSLAQGASTEAFF. The DNA for the CDR3 is TGCGCCAGCAGCTTGGCGCAGGGGGCTTCCACTGAAGCTTTCTTT.